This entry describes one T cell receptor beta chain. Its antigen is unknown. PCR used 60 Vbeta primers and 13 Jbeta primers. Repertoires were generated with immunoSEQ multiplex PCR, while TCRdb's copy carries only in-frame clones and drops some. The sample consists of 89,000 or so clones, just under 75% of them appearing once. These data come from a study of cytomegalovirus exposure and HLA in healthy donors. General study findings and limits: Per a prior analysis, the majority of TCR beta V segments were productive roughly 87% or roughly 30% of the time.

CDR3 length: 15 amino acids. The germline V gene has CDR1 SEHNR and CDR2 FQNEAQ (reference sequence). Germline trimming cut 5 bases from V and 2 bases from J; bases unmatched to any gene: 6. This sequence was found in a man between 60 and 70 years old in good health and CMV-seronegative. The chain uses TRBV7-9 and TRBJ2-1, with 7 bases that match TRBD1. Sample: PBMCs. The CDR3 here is CASSQRQGAYNEQFF. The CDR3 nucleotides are TGTGCCAGCAGCCAGAGACAGGGTGCCTACAATGAGCAGTTCTTC. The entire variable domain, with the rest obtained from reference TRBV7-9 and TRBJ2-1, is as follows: DTGVSQNPRHKITKRGQNVTFRCDPISEHNRLYWYRQTLGQGPEFLTYFQNEAQLEKSRLLSDRFSAERPKGSFSTLEIQRTEQGDSAMYLCASSQRQGAYNEQFFGPGTRLTVL.